This T cell receptor beta chain was sequenced during a study of neoadjuvant anti-PD-1 for oral cavity cancer. Looking at the study overall: Most patients had three to four biweekly doses of 3 mg/kg nivolumab before resection.

Regarding the study as a whole: Higher pretreatment blood Treg/Th17 ratios correlated with higher pretreatment blood and lower post-treatment tumor TCRbeta clonality. With a few patients per group, TCR findings need larger cohorts. PBMC Gini-index clonality exceeded responders' in non-responders post-nivolumab.

Concerning this clone itself: The antigen is unknown.

Profiling relied on immunoSEQ multiplex PCR, and the TCRdb table lists in-frame clones only, not all of them. Of around 60,000 clones in the sample, 79% were seen once. The CDR3 is 14 residues long. Germline assignment: CDR1 MNHEY and CDR2 SVGAGI. The V gene lost 0 bases and the J gene lost 1 base, with 6 bases spanning the gap. The rearrangement uses TRBV6-5 and TRBJ1-1, with D possibly TRBD1 on 5 matching bases. This TCR was recovered from a person between 40 and 85 years old with oral cavity squamous cell carcinoma. The source was PBMCs, collected before nivolumab (anti-PD-1) treatment. The CDR3 bases are TGTGCCAGCAGTTACTCGAGGGGGAACACTGAAGCTTTCTTT. Its translation: CASSYSRGNTEAFF.